The source of this T cell receptor beta chain is a study of post-analysis software for immune sequencing data. Study results and limitations: With F measure, samples from one preparation batch clustered together strongly. Patients with multiple sclerosis recorded significantly lower normalized Chao1 diversity than controls, the study found. The study found TRBV5-6, TRBV5-1 and TRBV20-1 among about 5 TRBV segments more frequent in patients than controls.

A word on this clonotype: The antigen is unknown.

Sequencing libraries made from TCR beta cDNA carried unique molecular identifiers. It was from about 1 to 10 million T cells that about half a million cDNA molecules came. TCRdb redid the calling of the PCR reads with MiXCR, one entry per CDR3 protein. The sample shows about 430,000 distinct CDR3 sequences, about 40% of them seen only once. Trimming removed 3 bases from V and 5 bases from J, with 14 bases in between. CDR3 length: 14 residues. From germline, CDR1 is MDHEN and CDR2 SYDVKM. The specimen was blood. The V and J genes are TRBV28 and TRBJ2-7; D unresolved. This clonotype originated in a girl under 10 years old with multiple sclerosis. The CDR3 spells CASSFQVRLNEQYF. The CDR3 nucleotides read TGTGCCAGCAGTTTCCAGGTGAGGCTAAACGAGCAGTACTTC.